This TCR beta chain was identified in a study of blood T cell repertoires in COVID-19. Turning to the study itself: Researchers got acute and convalescent COVID-19 samples from the United States, Italy and Spain. The analysed material was cDNA or gDNA that came from T cells, B-cell-depleted T cells, or PBMCs.

In the original analysis: Reference gene primer amplification gave nucleated cell count estimates. Clones were read by immunoSEQ multiplex PCR, and TCRdb kept only the in-frame ones, dropping some. V and J calls and clone size are copied from that table; D and trimming were computed from the DNA. Of about 160,000 clones listed, about four fifths are singletons. The V gene end was trimmed by 5 bases and the J gene end by 11 bases; junction bases not matched to a gene: 2. From germline, CDR1 is SEHNR and CDR2 FQNEAQ (reference sequence). This CDR3 is built from 11 residues. Sequencing was performed on peripheral blood. This receptor was taken from a woman older than 75 with acute or convalescent COVID-19. J is TRBJ2-3 and V is TRBV7-9, with TRBD1 matching 9 bases. CDR3 sequence: CASSRQGGQYF. In nucleotides, the CDR3 is TGTGCCAGCAGCCGACAGGGGGGGCAGTATTTT.